These 7 T cell receptor beta chains came from one sample sequenced in a study of blood T cells in healthy people across ages. The second PCR ran about 6 to 11 cycles with a sample-barcoded 5' primer and J-beta primers. MiXCR, run by TCRdb on the 5' RACE reads, gives a single entry per CDR3 protein. The sample lists some 730,000 distinct CDR3 sequences, about 20% seen once, with less than 25% in the top ten. Material for sequencing was blood. All receptors come from a man in his 70s in good health.

This clonotype was detected only a few times. V is TRBV5-4 and J is TRBJ2-2; 8 bases are shared with TRBD2. In germline, CDR1 is SGHNT, CDR2 YYREEE (reference sequence). The V and J ends lost 4 bases and 1 base, in that order; junction bases with no gene match: 6. The CDR3 loop spans 16 amino acids. This CDR3 reads CASSPSRGENTGELFF. The DNA for the CDR3 is TGTGCCAGCAGCCCCTCGCGGGGGGAGAACACCGGGGAGCTGTTTTTT.

This clonotype was seen more than once but under ten times. V gene TRBV11-3 combines with J gene TRBJ2-2; D unclear. CDR1 SGHNT and CDR2 YENEEA come from the germline V gene. V was pared by 4 bases and J by 4 bases, with 7 bases between. The CDR3 covers 13 residues. Here the CDR3 DNA reads TGTGCCAGCAGCTCAGGAATCACCGGGGAGCTGTTTTTT. The encoded protein is CASSSGITGELFF.

This chain connects TRBV7-9 to TRBJ1-4, with 7 bases identical to TRBD1. Germline V CDR1 and CDR2: SEHNR, FQNEAQ (reference sequence). The CDR3 has 16 amino acids. V trimming: 5 bases; J trimming: 0 bases; junction bases outside the gene matches: 6. The CDR3 region is CASSPGTASTNEKLFF. In DNA form, the CDR3 reads TGTGCCAGCAGCCCCGGGACAGCTTCAACTAATGAAAAACTGTTTTTT.

This clonotype has more than one count but fewer than ten. The rearrangement uses TRBV6-2 or TRBV6-3 and TRBJ1-1, with D perhaps TRBD1 (5 bases). The CDR3 totals 13 residues. Germline CDR1 and CDR2: MNHEY and SVGEGT. V lost 2 bases and J 10 bases, leaving 14 bases between the germline ends. CDR3 in DNA: TGTGCCAGCAGTTACCCCACAGGACGGAGAGCTTTCTTT. Translation gives CASSYPTGRRAFF.

V and J are TRBV12-3 or TRBV12-4 and TRBJ1-1; D not resolved. Trimming cost V 4 bases and J 4 bases, with 10 bases left between them. The CDR3 has 13 residues. CDR3 nucleotide sequence: TGTGCCAGCAGTTACGGGCTGGGCACTGAAGCTTTCTTT. Protein: CASSYGLGTEAFF.

This clonotype has a handful of counts. This rearrangement joins TRBV5-1 to TRBJ2-3; 10 bases are a match to TRBD2. This CDR3 is 16 amino acids long. V dropped 4 bases and J dropped 5; count of bases not matched to a gene: 10. Germline lookup yields CDR1 SGHRS and CDR2 YFSETQ. The DNA for the CDR3 is TGCGCCAGCAGCATTATAGCGGGAGGAGAGAAAGATACGCAGTATTTT. Its translation: CASSIIAGGEKDTQYF.

The chain uses TRBV7-2 and TRBJ1-1; D uncertain. This CDR3 is built from 15 residues. CDR1 is SGHTA and CDR2 is FQGNSA in the germline V gene. The V gene lost 4 bases and the J gene lost 2 bases, with 14 bases spanning the gap. CDR3 nucleotide sequence: TGTGCCAGCAGCTCGGCCCGGGGTTATAACACTGAAGCTTTCTTT. It translates to CASSSARGYNTEAFF.